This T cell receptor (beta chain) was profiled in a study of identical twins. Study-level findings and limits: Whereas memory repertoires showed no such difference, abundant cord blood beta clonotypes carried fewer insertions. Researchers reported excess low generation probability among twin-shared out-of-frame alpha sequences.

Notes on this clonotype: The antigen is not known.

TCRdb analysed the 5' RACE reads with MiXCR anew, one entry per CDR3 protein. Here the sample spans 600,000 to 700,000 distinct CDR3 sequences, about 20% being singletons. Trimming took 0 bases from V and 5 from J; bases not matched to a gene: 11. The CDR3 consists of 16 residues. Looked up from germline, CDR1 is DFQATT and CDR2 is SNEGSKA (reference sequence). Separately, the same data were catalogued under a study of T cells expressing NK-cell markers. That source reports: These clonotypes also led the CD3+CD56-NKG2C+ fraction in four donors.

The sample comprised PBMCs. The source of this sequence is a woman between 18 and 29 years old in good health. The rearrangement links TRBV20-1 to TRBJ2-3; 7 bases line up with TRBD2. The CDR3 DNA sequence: TGCAGTGCTAGAGATTGGGGCGGGAGTCATGGAGATACGCAGTATTTT. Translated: CSARDWGGSHGDTQYF.